This T cell receptor (beta chain) was captured in a study of a mutant IDH1 vaccine in newly diagnosed glioma. The CDR3 is 13 amino acids. The J segment lost 5 bases and the V segment lost 11 bases, leaving 12 bases of the junction unmatched. From germline, CDR1 is ENHRY and CDR2 SYGVKD. Sample time point: week 11, during vaccination. Vaccination comprised doses that each held 300 ug of mutant IDH1 20-mer peptide, plus topical imiquimod. Donors had new WHO grade 3 or 4 IDH1-mutant, ATRX-lost astrocytomas. Details on this clone: Its antigen is unknown.

TCRdb's table, derived via immunoSEQ multiplex PCR, lists solely in-frame clones and lacks some. The sample contains about 40,000 clones, less than 90% of which appear only once. Findings of the study overall: The authors found pseudoprogression apparently unrelated to changes in top peripheral T cell clonotypes.

The rearrangement joins TRBV10-3 to TRBJ2-7; TRBD2 matches 7 bases. The receptor comes from a man aged 40-50 years with glioma. The sample in question was PBMCs, obtained from a glioma patient whose treatment included an IDH1 peptide vaccine. The CDR3 DNA follows: TGTGCCGCCCAGAGCACTAGCGCCCACGAGCAGTACTTC. It translates to CAAQSTSAHEQYF.